The clone carrying this T cell receptor beta chain appeared a few times. Antigen specificity is unknown. Time point described: pre-sensitization, week 0. The treatment: therapeutic diphenylcyclopropenone sensitization with weekly scalp DPC. The library tagged individual cDNA molecules with unique molecular identifiers. TCRdb re-called the RACE reads with MiXCR, one entry per CDR3 protein. Altogether about 180,000 distinct CDR3 sequences are present, just under 30% being singletons, with the ten largest covering less than 3%. This sample stems from a study of human T cells and chemical hapten exposure. Study-wide context: Mostly female, the patients presented with alopecia areata, totalis or universalis. Mainly, slight library volume differences in the pool made TCR yields vary.

Germline V gene data show CDR1 as DFQATT and CDR2 as SNEGSKA (reference sequence). CDR3 length equals 16 residues. After removal of 1 base from V and 0 bases from J, the junction contained 6 bases not matched to a gene. General study findings and limits: The number of TCRs over 1 in 1000 frequency stayed unchanged after DPC.

V and J are TRBV20-1 and TRBJ2-1, with 7 bases that match TRBD2. The sequencing used whole blood, collected in connection with sensitization to the hapten diphenylcyclopropenone (DPC). The TCR comes from a woman in her twenties or thirties with alopecia areata. Some clones in this sample may be carry-over from other donors' samples. For the CDR3, the DNA is TGCAGTGCTAGAGTGGCCAGCGGGGTCTCCTACAATGAGCAGTTCTTC. Its protein is CSARVASGVSYNEQFF.